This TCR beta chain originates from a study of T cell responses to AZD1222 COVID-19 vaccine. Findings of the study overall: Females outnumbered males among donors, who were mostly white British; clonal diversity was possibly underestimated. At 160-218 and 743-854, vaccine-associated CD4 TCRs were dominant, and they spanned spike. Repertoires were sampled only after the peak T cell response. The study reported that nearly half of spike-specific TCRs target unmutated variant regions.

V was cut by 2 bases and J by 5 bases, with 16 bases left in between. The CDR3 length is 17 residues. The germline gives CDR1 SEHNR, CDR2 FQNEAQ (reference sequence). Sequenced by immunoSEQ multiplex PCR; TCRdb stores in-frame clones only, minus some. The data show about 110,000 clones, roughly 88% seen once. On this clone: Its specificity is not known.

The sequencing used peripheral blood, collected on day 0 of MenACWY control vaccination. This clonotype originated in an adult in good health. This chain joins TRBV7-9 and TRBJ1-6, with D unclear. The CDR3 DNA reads TGTGCCAGCAGCTTAAGTCGGGGAGGTTCCGATAATTCACCCCTCCACTTT. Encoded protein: CASSLSRGGSDNSPLHF.